This is a list of T cell receptor beta chains from one sample in a study of beta chain features in type 1 diabetes. TCRdb keeps only in-frame clones here, not all; method: immunoSEQ multiplex PCR. The sample consists of about 130,000 clones, about 10% of them appearing once. The sample was central memory CD4+ T cells from blood. All receptors derive from a man in his late teens or twenties in good health. Each CDR3 is given with its conserved first and last residue. A D gene is named only where the DNA matches it firmly. Clone size is shown for a subset of rows, as once, few, many or a class of expanded clone.

clone_size | j_call | d_call | v_call | cdr3_aa | cdr3_nt
few | TRBJ1-2 | - | TRBV19 | CASSEGQSPYGYTF | TGTGCCAGTAGTGAAGGACAGTCACCATATGGCTACACCTTC
- | TRBJ2-7 | - | TRBV19 | CASSPGGTVSYEQYF | TGTGCCAGTAGCCCAGGGGGGACAGTCTCCTACGAGCAGTACTTC
few | TRBJ2-1 | - | TRBV11-2 | CASSSGLGTHNEQFF | TGTGCCAGCAGCTCAGGACTGGGTACTCACAATGAGCAGTTCTTC
- | TRBJ2-5 | - | TRBV5-1 | CASSFGHSQETQYF | TGTGCCAGCAGCTTCGGTCACTCGCAAGAGACCCAGTACTTC
few | TRBJ1-2 | TRBD1 | TRBV9 | CASSAQDRASYGYTF | TGTGCCAGCAGCGCCCAGGACAGGGCCAGCTATGGCTACACCTTC
- | TRBJ2-2 | TRBD2 | TRBV7-2 | CASSLELAGAANTGELFF | TGTGCCAGCAGCTTAGAACTAGCGGGGGCCGCGAACACCGGGGAGCTGTTTTTT
many | TRBJ2-1 | TRBD1 | TRBV4-3 | CASSQDLGQGAYNEQFF | TGCGCCAGCAGCCAAGATCTCGGACAGGGGGCCTACAATGAGCAGTTCTTC
few | TRBJ2-7 | TRBD2 | TRBV7-8 | CASSLRGTSGDAPGEQYF | TGTGCCAGCAGCTTAAGAGGGACTAGCGGGGACGCCCCAGGAGAGCAGTACTTC
- | TRBJ1-2 | - | TRBV7-2 | CASSRRRENYGYTF | TGTGCCAGCAGCCGTCGCAGGGAAAACTATGGCTACACCTTC
few | TRBJ2-5 | TRBD1 | TRBV2 | CASSGGTGETQYF | TGTGCCAGCAGTGGGGGGACAGGGGAGACCCAGTACTTC
few | TRBJ2-1 | TRBD1 | TRBV5-1 | CASNRGQGFHNEQFF | TGCGCCAGCAACAGGGGACAGGGGTTCCACAATGAGCAGTTCTTC
many | TRBJ1-5 | - | TRBV30 | CAWSETVNQPQHF | TGTGCCTGGAGTGAGACAGTCAATCAGCCCCAGCATTTT
few | TRBJ2-3 | - | TRBV9 | CASSVGFAGLTDTQYF | TGTGCCAGCAGCGTAGGTTTTGCGGGGCTGACAGATACGCAGTATTTT
few | TRBJ2-5 | - | TRBV5-6 | CASSLPGNQETQYF | TGTGCCAGCAGCTTACCGGGAAACCAAGAGACCCAGTACTTC
- | TRBJ2-7 | TRBD2 | TRBV5-4 | CASSQDLGRGGDYEQYF | TGTGCCAGCAGCCAAGATCTCGGGCGGGGAGGGGACTACGAGCAGTACTTC
few | TRBJ2-7 | - | TRBV2 | CASSKQGSYEQYF | TGTGCCAGCAGTAAACAGGGCTCCTACGAGCAGTACTTC
few | TRBJ1-5 | - | TRBV30 | CAWSHYSYRDSSNQPQHF | TGTGCCTGGAGTCACTACAGCTACAGGGATTCGAGCAATCAGCCCCAGCATTTT
- | TRBJ2-3 | - | TRBV12-5 | CASGLGHSGDTQYF | TGTGCTAGTGGTTTGGGTCATTCGGGAGATACGCAGTATTTT
- | TRBJ2-1 | - | TRBV5-1 | CASSLQTGTYNEQFF | TGCGCCAGCAGCTTACAGACGGGAACGTACAATGAGCAGTTCTTC
few | TRBJ1-2 | TRBD1 | TRBV11-2 | CATNRRGLVYTF | TGTGCCACCAACCGGAGGGGGCTAGTATACACCTTC
- | TRBJ2-1 | TRBD1 | TRBV18 | CASSPLDRGYNEQFF | TGTGCCAGCTCACCGCTGGACAGGGGTTACAATGAGCAGTTCTTC
few | TRBJ1-2 | TRBD1 | TRBV18 | CASSPKTDRAGGYTF | TGTGCCAGCTCACCCAAAACCGACAGGGCAGGTGGCTACACCTTC
few | TRBJ2-2 | - | TRBV20-1 | CSVGGTGELFF | TGCAGTGTAGGAGGCACCGGGGAGCTGTTTTTT
- | TRBJ2-3 | - | TRBV11-2 | CASSLDAGGKDTQYF | TGTGCCAGCAGCTTAGATGCAGGGGGGAAAGATACGCAGTATTTT
- | TRBJ2-7 | TRBD2 | TRBV7-6 | CASSNGGEQYF | TGTGCCAGCAGCAACGGGGGGGAGCAGTACTTC
few | TRBJ2-7 | - | TRBV5-5 | CASSRLSGQSNEQYF | TGTGCCAGCAGTCGTTTATCCGGACAGTCGAACGAGCAGTACTTC
- | TRBJ2-2 | TRBD2 | TRBV11-2 | CASNPSGGAGELFF | TGTGCCAGCAACCCGAGCGGGGGGGCCGGGGAGCTGTTTTTT
few | TRBJ2-3 | - | TRBV5-4 | CASSRPGRGRTDTQYF | TGTGCCAGCAGCCGACCCGGGCGGGGGCGCACAGATACGCAGTATTTT
- | TRBJ1-2 | TRBD1 | TRBV7-3 | CASSPGGYYGYTF | TGTGCCAGCAGCCCAGGGGGCTACTATGGCTACACCTTC
- | TRBJ1-3 | - | TRBV9 | CASSVAGGNTIYF | TGTGCCAGCAGCGTAGCGGGTGGAAACACCATATATTTT
few | TRBJ2-3 | TRBD2 | TRBV4-3 | CASSQIGGGKVNTQYF | TGCGCCAGCAGCCAGATCGGCGGGGGGAAAGTGAATACGCAGTATTTT
- | TRBJ1-2 | TRBD1 | TRBV7-2 | CASTWDRMNYGYTF | TGTGCCAGCACCTGGGACAGAATGAACTATGGCTACACCTTC
- | TRBJ1-1 | - | TRBV7-9 | CASSFGGNTEAFF | TGTGCCAGCAGCTTCGGCGGGAACACTGAAGCTTTCTTT
- | TRBJ1-2 | - | TRBV6-5 | CASNSGTRGVPGTF | TGTGCCAGCAACTCGGGGACCAGGGGCGTGCCCGGCACCTTC
few | TRBJ2-1 | TRBD2 | TRBV7-3 | CASSSVAGAYNEQFF | TGTGCCAGCAGCTCGGTAGCGGGGGCTTACAATGAGCAGTTCTTC
few | TRBJ1-2 | - | TRBV5-4 | CASSSKGRGTGYTF | TGTGCCAGCAGCAGCAAAGGGAGGGGTACGGGCTACACCTTC
few | TRBJ1-1 | TRBD1 | TRBV7-9 | CASTRLFGQATNTEAFF | TGTGCCAGCACCAGGCTCTTTGGACAGGCGACTAACACTGAAGCTTTCTTT
- | TRBJ1-5 | - | TRBV7-9 | CAAGWDQPQHF | TGTGCCGCGGGGTGGGATCAGCCCCAGCATTTT
- | TRBJ1-2 | - | TRBV10-3 | CAISARGGDYGYTF | TGTGCCATCAGTGCCCGTGGTGGAGATTATGGCTACACCTTC
few | TRBJ2-3 | TRBD1 | TRBV29-1 | CSAINQGETQYF | TGCAGCGCTATTAACCAGGGGGAAACGCAGTATTTT
- | TRBJ1-2 | - | TRBV7-9 | CASSLGSSHGYTF | TGTGCCAGCAGCTTAGGGAGCAGTCATGGCTACACCTTC
- | TRBJ2-1 | TRBD1 | TRBV9 | CASSVSQGSFNEQFF | TGTGCCAGCAGCGTGTCACAGGGGTCATTCAATGAGCAGTTCTTC
few | TRBJ1-1 | - | TRBV11-2 | CASSLDRNTEAFF | TGTGCCAGCAGCTTAGACAGAAACACTGAAGCTTTCTTT
once | TRBJ2-1 | TRBD2 | TRBV7-3 | CASSSQLGLAGYKFF | TGTGCCAGCAGCTCCCAATTGGGACTAGCGGGGTATAAGTTCTTC
- | TRBJ2-5 | - | TRBV7-7 | CASSPVAAPQYF | TGTGCCAGCAGCCCCGTGGCCGCTCCCCAGTACTTC
few | TRBJ1-4 | TRBD1 | TRBV6-6 | CASSGTAATTNEKLFF | TGTGCCAGCAGTGGGACAGCCGCCACAACTAATGAAAAACTGTTTTTT
- | TRBJ1-5 | TRBD1 | TRBV6-6 | CASRTQGGGLSQHF | TGTGCCAGCAGGACCCAGGGGGGAGGATTGTCCCAGCATTTT
- | TRBJ2-1 | TRBD1 | TRBV4-1 | CASSRQGLVISYNEQFF | TGCGCCAGCAGCCGACAGGGCCTGGTAATTTCCTACAATGAGCAGTTCTTC
- | TRBJ2-2 | - | TRBV18 | CASSHRTVTTGELFF | TGTGCCAGCTCCCACCGGACAGTCACCACCGGGGAGCTGTTTTTT
- | TRBJ1-2 | TRBD1 | TRBV5-6 | CASYRGQEGGYTF | TGTGCCAGTTACAGGGGGCAGGAGGGTGGCTACACCTTC
few | TRBJ2-1 | TRBD2 | TRBV7-9 | CASSLIGGESFF | TGTGCCAGCAGCTTAATTGGGGGGGAGTCGTTCTTC
- | TRBJ2-5 | - | TRBV29-1 | CSVEGRGGQETQYF | TGCAGCGTTGAAGGCAGGGGCGGGCAAGAGACCCAGTACTTC
- | TRBJ2-1 | TRBD2 | TRBV5-4 | CASSGGTTAEQFF | TGTGCCAGCAGCGGAGGGACTACGGCTGAGCAGTTCTTC
- | TRBJ2-5 | - | TRBV29-1 | CSVERDQETQYF | TGCAGCGTTGAAAGAGACCAAGAGACCCAGTACTTC
- | TRBJ2-1 | - | TRBV5-1 | CASSLRGRSNEQFF | TGCGCCAGCAGCTTACGGGGGAGAAGCAATGAGCAGTTCTTC
- | TRBJ2-7 | TRBD1 | TRBV7-8 | CASSSNRGPHEQYF | TGTGCCAGCAGCTCCAACAGGGGTCCCCACGAGCAGTACTTC
- | TRBJ2-5 | - | TRBV11-2 | CASSLRETQYF | TGTGCCAGCAGCTTACGGGAGACCCAGTACTTC
- | TRBJ1-2 | - | TRBV27 | CASSWTGNYGYTF | TGTGCCAGCAGCTGGACGGGGAACTATGGCTACACCTTC
- | TRBJ2-3 | TRBD2 | TRBV7-2 | CASSLGLAGADTQYF | TGTGCCAGCAGCTTGGGACTAGCGGGGGCAGATACGCAGTATTTT